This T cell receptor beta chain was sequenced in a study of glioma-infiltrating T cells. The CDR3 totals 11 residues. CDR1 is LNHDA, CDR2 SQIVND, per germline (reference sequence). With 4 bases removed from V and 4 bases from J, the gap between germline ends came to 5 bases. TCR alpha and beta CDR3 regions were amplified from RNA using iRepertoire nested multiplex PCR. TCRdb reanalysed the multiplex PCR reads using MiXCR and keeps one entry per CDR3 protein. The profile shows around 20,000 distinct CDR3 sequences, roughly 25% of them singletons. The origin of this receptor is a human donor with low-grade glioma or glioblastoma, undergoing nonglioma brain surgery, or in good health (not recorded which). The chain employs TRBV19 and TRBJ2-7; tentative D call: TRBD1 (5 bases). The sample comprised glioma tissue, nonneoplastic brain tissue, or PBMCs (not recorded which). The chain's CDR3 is CASSTGYEQYF. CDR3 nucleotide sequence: TGTGCCAGTAGTACAGGGTACGAGCAGTACTTC.